This T cell receptor beta chain was identified during a study of blood T cell repertoires in COVID-19. Looking at the study overall: COVID-19 samples from acute and convalescent phases originated in the United States, Italy and Spain. From T cells, B-cell-depleted T cells, or PBMCs came the material, which was cDNA or gDNA.

The V gene's germline CDR1 is MNHEY and CDR2 SVGAGI. V lost 0 bases to trimming and J lost 5 bases, with 13 bases between them. The CDR3 runs 15 residues. Original processing methods: Estimation of nucleated cell counts relied on the amplification of reference gene primers. Clones were sequenced by immunoSEQ multiplex PCR, and TCRdb holds only the in-frame ones, with some missing. The V and J calls and clone size come from that table; D and trimming were worked out from the DNA. The table has approximately 170,000 clones, about 85% seen once. This rearrangement joins TRBV6-5 to TRBJ1-1; maybe TRBD1 (5 bases). Sequencing was carried out using peripheral blood. The TCR originated in a man aged 55-75 years who had recovered from COVID-19. This CDR3 reads CASSYSGGIETEAFF. In DNA form, the CDR3 reads TGTGCCAGCAGTTACTCCGGGGGTATCGAGACTGAAGCTTTCTTT.